This passage covers 20 T cell receptor beta chains from one sample sequenced in a study of cytotoxic CD8 clonotypes in ibrutinib-treated CLL. Here immunoSEQ multiplex PCR was the method, and the copy in TCRdb shows in-frame clones only, minus some. The table records about 140,000 clones, 75% to 85% of them present only once. This sample comprised PBMCs, obtained after 36 months of ibrutinib treatment. These receptor sequences come from a human donor with chronic lymphocytic leukemia.

This chain joins TRBV6-5 and TRBJ2-7; D ambiguous. V was cut by 5 bases and J by 3 bases, with 14 bases left in between. The CDR3 has 14 amino acids. From germline, CDR1 is MNHEY and CDR2 SVGAGI. CDR3 region: CASSTLRPDYEQYF. In nucleotides, the CDR3 is TGTGCCAGCAGTACCCTAAGACCCGACTACGAGCAGTACTTC.

The chain combines TRBV29-1 with TRBJ2-7, with TRBD2 identical over 7 bases. Germline loops: CDR1 SQVTM, CDR2 ANQGSEA. V dropped 7 bases and J dropped 5; count of bases not matched to a gene: 11. The CDR3 sequence is 13 residues long. This chain's CDR3 is CSAFGREVNEQYF. CDR3 sequence (DNA): TGCAGCGCCTTTGGGAGGGAAGTCAACGAGCAGTACTTC.

This clone is a singleton in its sample. The chain links TRBV7-3 to TRBJ2-5, with a possible D match to TRBD2 (5 bases). CDR1 is SGHTA and CDR2 is FQGTGA in the germline V gene. The CDR3 contains 16 residues. Trimming left V 2 bases short and J 0 bases short, with 13 bases between. The CDR3 here is CASSLLAGTYQETQYF. The CDR3 DNA reads TGTGCCAGCAGCTTACTCGCGGGCACCTACCAAGAGACCCAGTACTTC.

The rearrangement uses TRBV18 and TRBJ2-7; D unclear. Germline assignment: CDR1 KGHSH and CDR2 LQKENI. CDR3 length: 14 amino acids. The germline V and J ends were trimmed by 0 bases and 2 bases, with 8 bases remaining between them. CDR3: CASSPPGRTYEQYF. The CDR3 DNA reads TGTGCCAGCTCACCACCGGGCAGGACCTACGAGCAGTACTTC.

V gene TRBV20-1 combines with J gene TRBJ2-1; D remains unclear. Germline-derived CDR1 and CDR2 are DFQATT and SNEGSKA (reference sequence). The CDR3 is 11 residues long. V shed 3 bases and J shed 9 bases, with 9 bases lying between them. CDR3 sequence reads: CSASASVEQFF. CDR3 nucleotides: TGCAGTGCTAGCGCTAGTGTTGAGCAGTTCTTC.

V and J are TRBV7-6 and TRBJ2-7, with D perhaps TRBD2 (6 bases). The length of the CDR3 is 15 residues. Deletions cut 8 bases from V and 0 bases from J, with 17 bases between. Germline loops: CDR1 SGHVS, CDR2 FNYEAQ. CDR3 protein: CASGGLRGSSYEQYF. For the CDR3, the DNA is TGTGCCAGCGGAGGGCTTCGGGGGAGCTCCTACGAGCAGTACTTC.

This chain uses TRBV28 with TRBJ1-4, with 11 bases aligning to TRBD1. This CDR3 is built from 16 residues. The ends lost 6 bases at V and 4 bases at J; junction bases unmatched: 7. Per germline, CDR1 MDHEN and CDR2 SYDVKM. The CDR3 sequence: CASSRTGGEVNEKLFF. In nucleotides, the CDR3 is TGTGCCAGCAGCCGGACAGGGGGCGAAGTTAATGAAAAACTGTTTTTT.

This clone was seen a single time. The chain recombines TRBV27 with TRBJ1-2, with D unclear. This CDR3 contains 15 residues. Germline-derived CDR1 and CDR2 are MNHEY and SMNVEV (reference sequence). V dropped 3 bases and J dropped 5 bases, with 16 bases sitting between them. CDR3 nucleotide sequence: TGTGCCAGCAGTTTGGTTCCTTTTTTTGGTTATGGCTACACCTTC. Translation gives CASSLVPFFGYGYTF.

This clone showed up just once. In DNA form, the CDR3 reads TGTGCCAGCAGTTCTAACCCTCGGGACAGGGGATATGGCTACACCTTC. It specifies CASSSNPRDRGYGYTF. The chain has TRBV6-5 and TRBJ1-2, with TRBD1 matching 10 bases. This CDR3 contains 16 residues. V shed 4 bases and J 5 bases; nucleotides not matched to a gene: 10. Per germline, CDR1 MNHEY and CDR2 SVGAGI.

The genes are TRBV14 and TRBJ1-2, with TRBD1 matching over 9 bases. The germline gives CDR1 SGHDN, CDR2 FVKESK. V shed 3 bases, J shed 5 bases, and the junction held 1 base outside the gene matches. This CDR3 is 13 amino acids long. The CDR3 DNA is TGTGCCAGCAGCCATGGACAGGGGTATGGCTACACCTTC. Its translation is CASSHGQGYGYTF.

The V call is TRBV27, the J call TRBJ2-7; the D is unclear. Between the trimmed V and J ends, which lost 3 bases and 2 bases, there was a span of 11 bases. Germline lookup yields CDR1 MNHEY and CDR2 SMNVEV (reference sequence). The CDR3 is 14 residues long. Here the CDR3 DNA reads TGTGCCAGCAGTTTTAGTAAGACCACCTACGAGCAGTACTTC. Translation gives CASSFSKTTYEQYF.

The gene calls are TRBV6-5 and TRBJ1-2; D uncertain. The CDR3 length is 15 residues. Germline V gene sequence: CDR1 MNHEY, CDR2 SVGAGI. Between the trimmed V and J ends, which lost 0 bases and 0 bases, there was a span of 8 bases. The CDR3 DNA sequence: TGTGCCAGCAGTTACTCCTCACAGTCTAACTATGGCTACACCTTC. The encoded protein is CASSYSSQSNYGYTF.

This clone is medium-sized within its sample. The V gene is TRBV4-2, the J gene TRBJ2-1; 7 bases are a match to TRBD2. The CDR3 covers 16 residues. The junction had 5 bases not matched to a gene; V was cut back by 0 bases and J by 3 bases. The V gene's germline CDR1 is LGHNA and CDR2 YNFKEQ. This CDR3 is CASSQEAGEGYNEQFF. CDR3 sequence (DNA): TGTGCCAGCAGCCAAGAGGCGGGAGAAGGCTACAATGAGCAGTTCTTC.

CDR3 nucleotides: TGCGCCAGCAGCCAAGTCCTTCGGGGACAGGGTTACTCTGGGGCCAACGTCCTGACTTTC. It translates to CASSQVLRGQGYSGANVLTF. V is TRBV4-1 and J is TRBJ2-6, with 9 bases identical to TRBD1. V lost 1 base to trimming and J lost 0 bases; unmatched junction nucleotides: 10. Germline CDR1 and CDR2: MGHRA and YSYEKL. This CDR3 spans 20 amino acids.

V gene TRBV18 combines with J gene TRBJ2-1, with D hard to call. Trimming cost V 3 bases and J 5 bases, with 2 bases left between them. Germline V gene data show CDR1 as KGHSH and CDR2 as LQKENI. There are 11 residues in the CDR3. The DNA for the CDR3 is TGTGCCAGCTCACCTCACAATGAGCAGTTCTTC. Protein product: CASSPHNEQFF.

This clone was seen just once. The J gene is TRBJ1-3, the V gene TRBV5-1; 7 bases fit TRBD1. V dropped 0 bases and J dropped 3; count of bases not matched to a gene: 3. CDR1 is SGHRS, CDR2 YFSETQ, per germline. The CDR3 spans 15 residues. The CDR3 DNA follows: TGCGCCAGCAGCTTGGGAGGGGGCGGTGGAAACACCATATATTTT. Its translation: CASSLGGGGGNTIYF.

This sequence joins TRBV30 and TRBJ2-7; D is possibly TRBD1 (5 bases). V lost 0 bases to trimming and J lost 5 bases, with 11 bases between them. The germline V gene encodes CDR1 GTSNPN and CDR2 SVGIG (reference sequence). The CDR3 is 13 residues long. The CDR3 is CAWSVDFRDEQYF. The CDR3 coding sequence is TGTGCCTGGAGTGTCGATTTCAGGGACGAGCAGTACTTC. The complete variable domain, with remaining parts taken from reference TRBV30 and TRBJ2-7, reads SQTIHQWPATLVQPVGSPLSLECTVEGTSNPNLYWYRQAAGRGLQLLFYSVGIGQISSEVPQNLSASRPQDRQFILSSKKLLLSDSGFYLCAWSVDFRDEQYFGPGTRLTVT.

The rearrangement uses TRBV5-1 and TRBJ2-5; no clear D gene. The tail of the sequence fits TRBJ2-7 better, so the J call may be wrong. Germline-derived CDR1 and CDR2 are SGHRS and YFSETQ. CDR3 length: 14 amino acids. The CDR3 region is CASSSDGSSYEQYF. In DNA, the CDR3 is TGCGCCAGCAGCTCAGACGGTAGCTCCTACGAGCAGTACTTC.

The chain uses TRBV7-9 and TRBJ2-7, with D possibly matching TRBD2 (7 bases). The V gene's germline CDR1 is SEHNR and CDR2 FQNEAQ (reference sequence). The V end was cut by 3 bases, the J end by 6 bases, with 18 bases between. This CDR3 region has 15 residues. Here the CDR3 DNA reads TGTGCCAGCAGCTTTGGTGGCGGGGGCCTAGGCGAGCAGTACTTC. This codes for CASSFGGGGLGEQYF.

The chain carries TRBV6-1 and TRBJ2-2; D gene unclear. This CDR3 spans 11 amino acids. V lost 5 bases and J lost 6, with 4 bases in between. Germline CDR1 MNHNS, CDR2 SASEGT. CDR3 protein: CASSFAGELFF. The CDR3 DNA is TGTGCCAGCAGTTTCGCCGGGGAGCTGTTTTTT.